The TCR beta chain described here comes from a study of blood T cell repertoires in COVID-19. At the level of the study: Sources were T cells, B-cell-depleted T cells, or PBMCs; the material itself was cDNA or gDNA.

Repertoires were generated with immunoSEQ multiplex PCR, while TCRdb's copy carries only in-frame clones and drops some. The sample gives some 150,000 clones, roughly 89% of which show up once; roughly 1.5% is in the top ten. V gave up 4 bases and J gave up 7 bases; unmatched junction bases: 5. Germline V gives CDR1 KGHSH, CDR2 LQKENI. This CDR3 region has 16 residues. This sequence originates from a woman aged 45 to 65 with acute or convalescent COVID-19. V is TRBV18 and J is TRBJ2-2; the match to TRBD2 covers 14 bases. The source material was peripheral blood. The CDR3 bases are TGTGCCAGCTCACTGGGACTAGCGGGAGCAAGCGGGGAGCTGTTTTTT. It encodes CASSLGLAGASGELFF.